The clone carrying this TCR beta chain was found once. Only in-frame clones appear in the TCRdb table, and some are missing; sequencing was by immunoSEQ multiplex PCR. The sample lists approximately 260,000 clones; just over 85% were seen once. This sample is drawn from a study of cytomegalovirus exposure and HLA in healthy donors. Trimming at V came to 2 bases and at J to 1 base, leaving 7 bases not matched to a gene. Per germline, CDR1 SEHNR and CDR2 FQNEAQ (reference sequence). This CDR3 region has 16 residues. The sequence came from a woman younger than 35 in good health and CMV-seronegative. Sequencing was performed on PBMCs. The V and J genes are TRBV7-9 and TRBJ1-2; 7 bases agree with TRBD1. CDR3 coding DNA: TGTGCCAGCAGCTTAAGTTTGGGGGACAGTAACTATGGCTACACCTTC. Protein product: CASSLSLGDSNYGYTF.